These 11 T cell receptor beta chains came from one sample sequenced in a study of shared clonotypes between healthy human individuals. Method: immunoSEQ multiplex PCR; TCRdb's copy keeps in-frame clones and lacks some. The table records hundreds of thousands of clones, approximately 95% of them present only once. The naive CD8 fraction comprised CD45RO-negative cells positively selected for CCR7 and excluded terminally differentiated effector memory CD45RA+ cells. Sequenced input: naive CD8+ T cells sorted from blood. The receptor source for this set is a woman aged 25 to 45 in good health.

A single count supports this clone. The chain recombines TRBV7-9 with TRBJ1-1; D not resolved. Germline CDR1 and CDR2: SEHNR and FQNEAQ (reference sequence). This CDR3 comprises 14 residues. V dropped 1 base and J dropped 4 bases, with 10 bases sitting between them. CDR3 sequence reads: CASSLVAVGTEAFF. The CDR3 DNA sequence: TGTGCCAGCAGCTTAGTCGCGGTGGGCACTGAAGCTTTCTTT.

The chain links TRBV14 to TRBJ2-7, with 8 bases that match TRBD2. Germline loops: CDR1 SGHDN, CDR2 FVKESK. The CDR3 loop spans 18 amino acids. V trimming: 0 bases; J trimming: 3 bases; junction bases outside the gene matches: 13. Written as DNA, the CDR3 is TGTGCCAGCAGCCAAGACCCCGGTGCGGGAGGTTACAACTACGAGCAGTACTTC. Protein: CASSQDPGAGGYNYEQYF.

V is TRBV4-1 and J is TRBJ1-1; possibly TRBD1 for D (6 bases). Trimming took off 0 bases at V and 2 bases at J, with 10 bases between the two ends. The CDR3 sequence is 15 residues long. Germline V gene data show CDR1 as MGHRA and CDR2 as YSYEKL. The CDR3 here is CASSQEWTANTEAFF. The DNA of the CDR3 is TGCGCCAGCAGCCAAGAGTGGACAGCTAACACTGAAGCTTTCTTT.

The rearrangement joins TRBV19 to TRBJ2-1, with 15 bases that match TRBD2. J gave up 3 bases and V 7 bases, and 13 bases lay outside the gene matches. Germline V CDR1 and CDR2: LNHDA, SQIVND (reference sequence). This CDR3 has 19 amino acids. The CDR3 DNA reads TGTGCCAGTACCACAGGTTATGGACTAGCGGGAGGGCACTACAATGAGCAGTTCTTC. The encoded protein is CASTTGYGLAGGHYNEQFF.

With respect to this clone: Relative to the germline gene, one junction end is altered; a read error may explain this. CDR3: CASMLVAGEQFF. The CDR3 region has the DNA TGTGCCAGCATGCTGGTAGCGGGAGAGCAGTTCTTC. The V gene is TRBV5-1, the J gene TRBJ2-1; 8 bases match TRBD2. The CDR3 is 12 residues long. The germline gives CDR1 SGHRS, CDR2 YFSETQ.

The V gene is TRBV27, the J gene TRBJ1-1; 8 bases are a match to TRBD1. The CDR3 has 14 residues. The germline V gene has CDR1 MNHEY and CDR2 SMNVEV (reference sequence). V dropped 4 bases and J dropped 7; count of bases not matched to a gene: 8. The CDR3 protein is CASSSRDRPYEAFF. The CDR3 nucleotides are TGTGCCAGCAGTTCTCGGGACAGGCCCTATGAAGCTTTCTTT.

This chain connects TRBV27 to TRBJ2-7; D is undetermined. The CDR3 consists of 13 residues. Germline loops: CDR1 MNHEY, CDR2 SMNVEV (reference sequence). Trimming cost V 4 bases and J 2 bases, with 9 bases left between them. CDR3 nucleotides: TGTGCCAGCAGTTCCGGGCCCGCCTACGAGCAGTACTTC. Encoded protein: CASSSGPAYEQYF.

This clone was seen only once. The CDR3, as DNA: TGTGCCAGCAGCCTCCACTGGAATGAGCAGTTCTTC. Protein product: CASSLHWNEQFF. The rearrangement links TRBV7-9 to TRBJ2-1, with no clear D. The CDR3 extends over 12 amino acids. V lost 5 bases, J lost 7 bases, and 9 bases lay in between. Germline assignment: CDR1 SEHNR and CDR2 FQNEAQ (reference sequence).

The J gene is TRBJ2-1, the V gene TRBV28; D is perhaps TRBD1 or TRBD2 (6 bases each). Deletions cut 4 bases from V and 8 bases from J, with 18 bases between. The CDR3 contains 15 residues. Germline values: CDR1 MDHEN, CDR2 SYDVKM. The CDR3 sequence: CASSWGDTGLDEQFF. The CDR3 region has the DNA TGTGCCAGCAGTTGGGGGGACACGGGTTTGGATGAGCAGTTCTTC.

The chain couples TRBV5-6 to TRBJ2-5; 9 bases line up with TRBD1. Germline V gene sequence: CDR1 SGHDT, CDR2 YYEEEE. The V and J ends lost 4 bases and 0 bases, in that order; junction bases with no gene match: 7. This CDR3 is 16 amino acids long. CDR3 region: CASSGDRELYQETQYF. The CDR3 bases are TGTGCCAGCAGCGGGGACAGGGAACTGTACCAAGAGACCCAGTACTTC.

The chain uses TRBV13 and TRBJ2-6; D is perhaps TRBD1 (6 bases). The ends were cut back, 6 bases at V and 0 bases at J, with 12 bases in the middle. Germline V CDR1 and CDR2: PRHDT, FYEKMQ (reference sequence). The CDR3 consists of 16 residues. Here the CDR3 reads CASSRQVNSGANVLTF. Here the CDR3 DNA reads TGTGCCAGCAGTCGACAGGTGAACTCTGGGGCCAACGTCCTGACTTTC.